The clone carrying this TCR beta chain was detected only a few times. Its matching antigen is unknown. The data stem from a study of cytomegalovirus exposure and HLA in healthy donors. Primers for the PCR totalled 60 Vbeta and 13 Jbeta. Only in-frame clones appear in the TCRdb table, and some are missing; sequencing was by immunoSEQ multiplex PCR. The sample shows around 200,000 clones, roughly four fifths of them seen only once. V trimming: 3 bases; J trimming: 5 bases; junction bases outside the gene matches: 6. The CDR3 has 16 residues. Germline V gives CDR1 SGHAT, CDR2 FQNNGV. Findings and caveats of the study: Listed as cytomegalovirus-associated were about 160 TCR beta chains.

The source of this sequence is a woman aged 25 to 39 in good health and CMV-seropositive. Sequenced input: PBMCs. This chain connects TRBV11-2 to TRBJ2-7; 14 positions match TRBD2. CDR3 sequence: CASSLGTSGSMNEQYF. Written as DNA, the CDR3 is TGTGCCAGCAGCTTGGGGACTAGCGGGAGTATGAACGAGCAGTACTTC.